This passage covers 4 T cell receptor beta chains from one sample sequenced in a study of blood T cell repertoires in COVID-19. Sequencing used immunoSEQ multiplex PCR; TCRdb keeps in-frame clones, though not all of them. The data show 110,000 or so clones, 87% seen once. Sequenced sample: peripheral blood. The source is a woman in her 50s with acute or convalescent COVID-19.

The chain couples TRBV5-6 to TRBJ2-3; the match to TRBD1 covers 8 bases. Losses at the gene ends were 3 bases for V and 0 bases for J; bases not matched to a gene: 3. Germline V lookup: CDR1 SGHDT, CDR2 YYEEEE. CDR3 size: 15 residues. This chain's CDR3 is CASSSGQGSTDTQYF. The CDR3 DNA follows: TGTGCCAGCAGCTCTGGACAGGGCAGCACAGATACGCAGTATTTT.

In this sample, this clone turned up once. V gene TRBV4-1 combines with J gene TRBJ2-1; TRBD2 agrees at 7 bases. The junction had 9 bases not matched to a gene; V was cut back by 5 bases and J by 8 bases. Per germline, CDR1 MGHRA and CDR2 YSYEKL. The CDR3 spans 14 residues. The CDR3 region is CASSFDRLADEQFF. The DNA for the CDR3 is TGCGCCAGCAGCTTCGACCGACTAGCCGATGAGCAGTTCTTC.

DNA for the CDR3: TGTGCCAGCAGCCAGAGAGCGGGGGGGCTATTGGAGACCCAGTACTTC. It is translated as CASSQRAGGLLETQYF. The rearrangement uses TRBV4-2 and TRBJ2-5, with 10 bases aligning to TRBD2. Germline V gene lookup returns CDR1 LGHNA and CDR2 YNFKEQ. V shed 3 bases and J 5 bases; nucleotides not matched to a gene: 9. This CDR3 has 16 residues.

The chain joins TRBV6-2 or TRBV6-3 to TRBJ2-3; TRBD2 matches 12 bases. V was clipped by 2 bases and J by 1 base; unmatched bases: 10. The CDR3 is 19 residues long. CDR1 and CDR2 from the germline V gene are MNHEY and SVGEGT. This chain's CDR3 is CASSYPSLRLAGGTDTQYF. CDR3 nucleotides: TGTGCCAGCAGTTACCCCTCCCTAAGACTAGCGGGGGGCACAGATACGCAGTATTTT.